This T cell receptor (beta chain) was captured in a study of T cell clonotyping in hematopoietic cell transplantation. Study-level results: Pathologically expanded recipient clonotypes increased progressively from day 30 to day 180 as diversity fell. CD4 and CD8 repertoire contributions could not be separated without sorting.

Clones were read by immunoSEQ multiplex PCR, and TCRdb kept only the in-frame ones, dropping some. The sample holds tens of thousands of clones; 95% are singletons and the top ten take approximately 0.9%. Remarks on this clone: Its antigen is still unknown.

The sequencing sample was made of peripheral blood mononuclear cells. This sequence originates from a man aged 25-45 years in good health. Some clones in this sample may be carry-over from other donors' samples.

The CDR3 DNA reads TGTGCCAGCAGCCGTCGGTTATCGGGGCAAGAGACCCAGTACTTC. It encodes CASSRRLSGQETQYF. The chain uses TRBV7-2 and TRBJ2-5; maybe TRBD2 (5 bases). Germline CDR1 SGHTA, CDR2 FQGNSA. The CDR3 is 15 amino acids. Trimming removed 5 bases from V and 2 bases from J, with 15 bases in between.